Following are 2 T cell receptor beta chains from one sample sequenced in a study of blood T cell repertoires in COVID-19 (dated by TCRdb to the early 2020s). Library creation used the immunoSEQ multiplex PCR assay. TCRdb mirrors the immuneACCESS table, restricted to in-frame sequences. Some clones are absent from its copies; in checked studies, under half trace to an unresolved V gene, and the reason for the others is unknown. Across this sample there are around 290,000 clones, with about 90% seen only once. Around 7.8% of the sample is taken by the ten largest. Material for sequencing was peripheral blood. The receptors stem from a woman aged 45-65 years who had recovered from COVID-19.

DNA of the CDR3: TGTGCCAGCAGCCGTTTGGGGACAATACGTTCGTTCTTC. It codes for CASSRLGTIRSFF. The chain recombines TRBV27 with TRBJ2-1, with D maybe TRBD1 (6 bases). Trimming took 6 bases from V and 15 from J, leaving 21 bases between them. Germline-derived CDR1 and CDR2 are MNHEY and SMNVEV (reference sequence). The CDR3 length is 13 residues.

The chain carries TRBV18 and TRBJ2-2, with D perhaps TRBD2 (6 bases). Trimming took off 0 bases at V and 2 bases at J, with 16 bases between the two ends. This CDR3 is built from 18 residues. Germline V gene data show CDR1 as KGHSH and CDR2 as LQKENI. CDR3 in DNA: TGTGCCAGCTCACCACCGCGGGACGGTCCGATAAACACCGGGGAGCTGTTTTTT. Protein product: CASSPPRDGPINTGELFF.